This record looks at one T cell receptor (beta chain) sequence and its context. Its target is not known. Per the germline V gene, CDR1 is MDHEN and CDR2 is SYDVKM. Trimming shortened V by 5 bases and J by 4 bases, and 9 bases separated the two germline ends. The CDR3 is 13 amino acids. The data stem from a study of beta chain features in type 1 diabetes. Study findings and constraints: Among patients with Type 1 diabetes, TCRB CDR3s were moderately but significantly shorter in every one of the four CD4+ subsets.

The authors reverse transcribed all of the isolated RNA, so sequencing captured expressed TCRB transcripts. It was found that naive, central memory and regulatory T cell samples averaged roughly 3.6 million reads. The table came from immunoSEQ multiplex PCR; TCRdb's copy has only in-frame clones and leaves some out. This table has fewer than 900,000 clones, roughly 15% appearing once. The clonotype was recovered from a young woman in good health. Sequences were obtained from naive CD4+ T cells from blood. The chain is built from TRBV28 and TRBJ1-5, with D possibly matching TRBD1 (6 bases). As DNA, the CDR3 is TGTGCCAGCAGTCACAGGGTTAATCAGCCCCAGCATTTT. It codes for CASSHRVNQPQHF. The full variable domain, its missing parts supplied by reference TRBV28 and TRBJ1-5, is DVKVTQSSRYLVKRTGEKVFLECVQDMDHENMFWYRQDPGLGLRLIYFSYDVKMKEKGDIPEGYSVSREKKERFSLILESASTNQTSMYLCASSHRVNQPQHFGDGTRLSIL.